This passage covers 20 T cell receptor beta chains from one sample sequenced in a study of blood T cell repertoires in COVID-19. TCRdb's table, derived via immunoSEQ multiplex PCR, lists solely in-frame clones and lacks some. The data hold 400,000 or so clones, with approximately 85% observed a single time. Source material: PBMCs or T cells enriched from blood (not recorded which). The receptors were sampled from a woman in her thirties or forties with acute COVID-19.

This clone was observed once. The rearrangement uses TRBV19 and TRBJ1-2; weak D call: TRBD1 (5 bases). V lost 6 bases and J lost 2, with 13 bases in between. The CDR3 extends over 14 amino acids. Germline CDR1 is LNHDA and CDR2 is SQIVND (reference sequence). The CDR3 reads CASSQRGGNYGYTF. DNA for the CDR3: TGTGCCAGTAGCCAGCGTGGGGGGAACTATGGCTACACCTTC.

The J gene is TRBJ2-3, the V gene TRBV20-1; D uncertain. V was trimmed by 3 bases and J by 1 base, leaving 8 bases between them. The CDR3 contains 13 residues. Germline V gives CDR1 DFQATT, CDR2 SNEGSKA (reference sequence). The chain's CDR3 is CSASGPGTDTQYF. The CDR3 DNA sequence: TGCAGTGCTAGTGGTCCCGGCACAGATACGCAGTATTTT.

The rearrangement links TRBV6-5 to TRBJ2-3; D not certain. The CDR3 spans 13 residues. Deletions cut 6 bases from V and 4 bases from J, with 11 bases between. In germline, CDR1 is MNHEY, CDR2 SVGAGI. CDR3: CASSFSRADTQYF. Written as DNA, the CDR3 is TGTGCCAGCAGCTTCAGTCGGGCAGATACGCAGTATTTT.

V gene TRBV6-1 combines with J gene TRBJ1-5; 8 bases map to TRBD1. V dropped 2 bases and J dropped 4; count of bases not matched to a gene: 4. CDR1 is MNHNS and CDR2 is SASEGT in the germline V gene. The CDR3 contains 15 residues. In DNA, the CDR3 is TGTGCCAGCAGTGAACCGGGACAGGTTAATCAGCCCCAGCATTTT. Encoded protein: CASSEPGQVNQPQHF.

The chain joins TRBV5-4 to TRBJ1-5; the match to TRBD1 covers 7 bases. CDR1 and CDR2 from the germline V gene are SGHNT and YYREEE (reference sequence). V shed 4 bases and J 4 bases; nucleotides not matched to a gene: 8. The CDR3 consists of 15 residues. The CDR3, as DNA: TGTGCCAGCAGCCAGGGGGGCGATCGGAATCAGCCCCAGCATTTT. Its protein product is CASSQGGDRNQPQHF.

The chain has TRBV30 and TRBJ1-2; 8 bases agree with TRBD1. This CDR3 comprises 13 residues. From germline, CDR1 is GTSNPN and CDR2 SVGIG (reference sequence). V lost 0 bases and J lost 5; bases outside the gene matches: 2. The CDR3 bases are TGTGCCTGGAGTGTACACAGGGGGTATGGCTACACCTTC. It specifies CAWSVHRGYGYTF.

The chain recombines TRBV7-2 with TRBJ1-4; no definite D call. The germline gives CDR1 SGHTA, CDR2 FQGNSA. V lost 0 bases, J lost 10 bases, and 9 bases lay in between. This CDR3 is 13 amino acids long. The CDR3, as DNA: TGTGCCAGCAGCTTAGCGCAAGCCGGAAAACTGTTTTTT. Its protein is CASSLAQAGKLFF.

The V gene is TRBV5-1, the J gene TRBJ2-7; TRBD1 matches 10 bases. V trimming: 6 bases; J trimming: 3 bases; junction bases outside the gene matches: 3. The CDR3 runs to 13 residues. CDR1 SGHRS and CDR2 YFSETQ come from the germline V gene. CDR3 DNA sequence: TGCGCCAGCAAACGGGACAGGGGCTACGAGCAGTACTTC. It encodes CASKRDRGYEQYF.

The chain links TRBV5-4 to TRBJ2-7; D is undetermined. The V gene lost 0 bases and the J gene lost 11 bases, with 12 bases spanning the gap. The CDR3 runs 12 residues. Looked up from germline, CDR1 is SGHNT and CDR2 is YYREEE (reference sequence). CDR3 nucleotide sequence: TGTGCCAGCAGCTTGGAGGCGGAAAAAAAGTACTTC. It codes for CASSLEAEKKYF. Based on the CDR3 plus reference TRBV5-4 and TRBJ2-7, the full variable domain is ETGVTQSPTHLIKTRGQQVTLRCSSQSGHNTVSWYQQALGQGPQFIFQYYREEENGRGNFPPRFSGLQFPNYSSELNVNALELDDSALYLCASSLEAEKKYFGPGTRLTVT.

CDR3 sequence: CASLGFARGFSGNTIYF. In DNA, the CDR3 is TGTGCCAGTCTTGGTTTCGCCAGGGGGTTCTCTGGAAACACCATATATTTT. V usage is TRBV19 and J usage is TRBJ1-3; 7 positions agree with TRBD1. The germline gives CDR1 LNHDA, CDR2 SQIVND (reference sequence). The V segment lost 8 bases and the J segment 0 bases; nucleotides outside the gene matches: 13. The CDR3 is made up of 17 amino acids.

The chain employs TRBV7-9 and TRBJ1-1; possibly TRBD1 for D (5 bases). The CDR3 totals 12 residues. The V end lost 8 bases, the J end lost 7 bases, and 14 bases lay between the germline ends. Germline-derived CDR1 and CDR2 are SEHNR and FQNEAQ (reference sequence). Here the CDR3 reads CASELDSVEAFF. The CDR3 nucleotides are TGTGCCAGCGAACTCGACAGTGTTGAAGCTTTCTTT.

V gene TRBV11-2 combines with J gene TRBJ1-1; TRBD1 might be the D (6 bases). V dropped 2 bases and J dropped 14 bases, with 18 bases sitting between them. Germline lookup yields CDR1 SGHAT and CDR2 FQNNGV. The CDR3 is made up of 13 amino acids. CDR3 amino acids: CASSLPTGRGIFF. Here the CDR3 DNA reads TGTGCCAGCAGCTTACCAACAGGGAGGGGAATCTTCTTT. Looking up the rest from reference TRBV11-2 and TRBJ1-1 gives the full variable domain: EAGVAQSPRYKIIEKRQSVAFWCNPISGHATLYWYQQILGQGPKLLIQFQNNGVVDDSQLPKDRFSAERLKGVDSTLKIQPAKLEDSAVYLCASSLPTGRGIFFGQGTRLTVV.

The J gene is TRBJ1-2, the V gene TRBV6-5; TRBD1 matches at 8 bases. The germline gives CDR1 MNHEY, CDR2 SVGAGI. The CDR3 sequence is 13 residues long. With V trimmed by 6 bases and J by 2 bases, 2 bases remained unmatched. The CDR3 coding sequence is TGTGCCAGCAGCTGGGACAGGAACTATGGCTACACCTTC. Its protein product is CASSWDRNYGYTF.

V gene TRBV4-2 combines with J gene TRBJ2-2; 8 nucleotides agree with TRBD1. Germline V gene sequence: CDR1 LGHNA, CDR2 YNFKEQ. The junction had 10 bases not matched to a gene; V was cut back by 3 bases and J by 7 bases. The CDR3 spans 16 residues. CDR3 coding DNA: TGTGCCAGCAGCCATACCCCAGGACAGGGAGGCGGGGAGCTGTTTTTT. Its protein product is CASSHTPGQGGGELFF.

This clone was detected a few times. V and J are TRBV5-4 and TRBJ1-1; D is possibly TRBD1 (5 bases). The CDR3 is 15 amino acids. V was clipped by 4 bases and J by 1 base, with 14 bases between them. Germline V gene lookup returns CDR1 SGHNT and CDR2 YYREEE (reference sequence). The CDR3 coding sequence is TGTGCCAGCAGCAAGCGGACGGGGGGGAACACTGAAGCTTTCTTT. Translation: CASSKRTGGNTEAFF.

The chain has TRBV7-6 and TRBJ1-5, with D possibly TRBD1 on 6 matching bases. The V end was cut by 2 bases, the J end by 1 base, with 12 bases between. Looked up from germline, CDR1 is SGHVS and CDR2 is FNYEAQ. This CDR3 is built from 16 residues. CDR3 nucleotides: TGTGCCAGCAGCTTAAGAGGGGACATGAGCAATCAGCCCCAGCATTTT. It is translated as CASSLRGDMSNQPQHF.

This chain uses TRBV7-8 with TRBJ1-1; a possible D gene is TRBD1 (5 bases). Germline V gene lookup returns CDR1 SGHVS and CDR2 FQNEAQ. Trimming took 4 bases from V and 1 from J, leaving 10 bases between them. This CDR3 contains 14 residues. Here the CDR3 DNA reads TGTGCCAGCAGCTCCCATCAGGGGAACACTGAAGCTTTCTTT. Translating gives CASSSHQGNTEAFF.

V is TRBV12-3 or TRBV12-4 and J is TRBJ1-1; D is perhaps TRBD1 (5 bases). The CDR3 has 13 amino acids. V lost 11 bases and J 0 bases, leaving 13 bases between the germline ends. The CDR3 sequence is CAPSRGMNTEAFF. The CDR3 DNA sequence: TGTGCCCCCTCTCGGGGGATGAACACTGAAGCTTTCTTT.

J is TRBJ2-3 and V is TRBV7-6; TRBD2 might be the D (6 bases). The germline V gene has CDR1 SGHVS and CDR2 FNYEAQ. The germline V and J ends were trimmed by 1 base and 1 base, with 9 bases remaining between them. The CDR3 has 15 amino acids. The CDR3 DNA reads as TGTGCCAGCAGCTTAGAGCCGGGGGGCACAGATACGCAGTATTTT. Its protein is CASSLEPGGTDTQYF.

V gene TRBV6-5 combines with J gene TRBJ1-5; no clear D gene. The V gene's germline CDR1 is MNHEY and CDR2 SVGAGI. The CDR3 spans 16 residues. V was trimmed by 0 bases and J by 4 bases, leaving 13 bases between them. CDR3 bases: TGTGCCAGCAGTTACTCCAAGTCGGGGAGGAATCAGCCCCAGCATTTT. Its translation: CASSYSKSGRNQPQHF.